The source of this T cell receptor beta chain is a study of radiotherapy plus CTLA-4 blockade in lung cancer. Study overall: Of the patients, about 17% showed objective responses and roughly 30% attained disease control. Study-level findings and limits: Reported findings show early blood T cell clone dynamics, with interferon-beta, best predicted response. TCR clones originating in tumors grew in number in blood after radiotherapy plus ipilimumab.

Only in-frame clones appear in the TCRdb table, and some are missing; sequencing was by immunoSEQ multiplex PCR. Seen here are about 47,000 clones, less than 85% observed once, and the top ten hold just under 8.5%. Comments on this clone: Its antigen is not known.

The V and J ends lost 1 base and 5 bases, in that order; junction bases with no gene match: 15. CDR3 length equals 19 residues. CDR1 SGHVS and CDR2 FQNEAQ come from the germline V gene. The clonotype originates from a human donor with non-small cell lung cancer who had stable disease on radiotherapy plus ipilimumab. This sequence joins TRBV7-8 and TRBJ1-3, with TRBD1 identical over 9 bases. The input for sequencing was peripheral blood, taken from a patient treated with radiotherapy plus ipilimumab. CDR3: CASSLGGTGSLSPRNTIYF. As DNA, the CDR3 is TGTGCCAGCAGCTTAGGGGGGACAGGGTCTCTCTCGCCCCGAAACACCATATATTTT.